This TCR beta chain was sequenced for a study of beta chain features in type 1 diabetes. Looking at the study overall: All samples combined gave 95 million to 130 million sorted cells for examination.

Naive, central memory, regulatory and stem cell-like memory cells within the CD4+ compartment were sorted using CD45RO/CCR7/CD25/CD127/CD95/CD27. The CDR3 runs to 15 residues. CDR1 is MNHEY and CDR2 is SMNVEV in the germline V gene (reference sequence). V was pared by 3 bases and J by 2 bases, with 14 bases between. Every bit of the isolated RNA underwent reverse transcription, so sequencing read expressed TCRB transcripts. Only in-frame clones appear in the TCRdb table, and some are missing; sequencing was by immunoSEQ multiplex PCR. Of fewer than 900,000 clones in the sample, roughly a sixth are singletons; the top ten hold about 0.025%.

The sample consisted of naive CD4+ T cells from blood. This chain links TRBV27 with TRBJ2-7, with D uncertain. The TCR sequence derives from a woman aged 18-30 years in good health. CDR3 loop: CASSLTDGVPYEQYF. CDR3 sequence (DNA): TGTGCCAGCAGTTTGACTGATGGAGTTCCCTACGAGCAGTACTTC.